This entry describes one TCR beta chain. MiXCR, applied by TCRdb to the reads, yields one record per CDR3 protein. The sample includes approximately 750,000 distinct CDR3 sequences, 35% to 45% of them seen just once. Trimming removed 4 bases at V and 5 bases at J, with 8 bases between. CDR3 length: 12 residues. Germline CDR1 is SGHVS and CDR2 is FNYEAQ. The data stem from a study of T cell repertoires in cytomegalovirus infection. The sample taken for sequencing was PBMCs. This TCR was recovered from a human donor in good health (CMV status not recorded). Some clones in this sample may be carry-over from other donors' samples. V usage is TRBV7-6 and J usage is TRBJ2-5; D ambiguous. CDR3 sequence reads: CASSSRRETQYF. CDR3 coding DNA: TGTGCCAGCAGCTCTAGGCGGGAGACCCAGTACTTC.